The 8 T cell receptor beta chains below come from one sample, sequenced in a study of cytomegalovirus exposure and HLA in healthy donors. PCR amplification relied on 60 Vbeta primers (plus 13 Jbeta primers). The repertoire was sequenced with immunoSEQ multiplex PCR; TCRdb's copy has only in-frame clones and lacks some. This listing includes some 110,000 clones. Sequenced: PBMCs. The receptors originated from a man between 18 and 35 years old in good health and CMV-seronegative.

The chain recombines TRBV5-3 with TRBJ2-2; 7 bases line up with TRBD1. TRBV5-3 qualifies as an ORF whose function is uncertain. V was clipped by 2 bases and J by 6 bases; unmatched bases: 16. The CDR3 consists of 18 residues. CDR3 protein: CARSFVRGLLHPPGELFF. The CDR3 DNA reads TGTGCCAGAAGCTTCGTAAGGGGGCTCCTCCATCCTCCCGGGGAGCTGTTTTTT.

The V and J genes are TRBV28 and TRBJ1-4, with D possibly matching TRBD1 (6 bases). Germline CDR1 MDHEN, CDR2 SYDVKM. The CDR3 contains 15 residues. Trimming removed 5 bases from V and 5 bases from J, with 15 bases in between. The DNA of the CDR3 is TGTGCCAGCAGTCAGACGGACAGCTCAAATGAAAAACTGTTTTTT. Translated: CASSQTDSSNEKLFF.

The rearrangement uses TRBV19 and TRBJ2-5; tentatively, D is TRBD2 (5 bases). TRBJ2-7 matches the DNA end more closely, so the J call is doubtful. The germline gives CDR1 LNHDA, CDR2 SQIVND (reference sequence). The CDR3 sequence is 13 residues long. The CDR3 protein is CASSWTLGYEQYF. In DNA, the CDR3 is TGTGCCAGTAGTTGGACTCTGGGCTACGAGCAGTACTTC.

The chain employs TRBV30 and TRBJ1-5, with D tentatively TRBD1 (5 bases). The CDR3 consists of 12 residues. Trimming removed 3 bases at V and 4 bases at J, with 7 bases between. Per the germline V gene, CDR1 is GTSNPN and CDR2 is SVGIG (reference sequence). The CDR3 sequence: CAWSRGNQPQHF. The CDR3 DNA sequence: TGTGCCTGGAGCCGGGGGAATCAGCCCCAGCATTTT. Complete variable domain (other parts from reference TRBV30 and TRBJ1-5): SQTIHQWPATLVQPVGSPLSLECTVEGTSNPNLYWYRQAAGRGLQLLFYSVGIGQISSEVPQNLSASRPQDRQFILSSKKLLLSDSGFYLCAWSRGNQPQHFGDGTRLSIL.

The rearrangement uses TRBV5-1 and TRBJ1-2, with D uncertain. This CDR3 spans 13 amino acids. Germline-derived CDR1 and CDR2 are SGHRS and YFSETQ. Trimming pared 0 bases from V and 7 bases from J, leaving 10 bases between. CDR3 nucleotide sequence: TGCGCCAGCAGCTTGGAACTCGGGTCTGGCTACACCTTC. Translating it yields CASSLELGSGYTF.

The chain couples TRBV5-1 to TRBJ2-3, with 15 bases fitting TRBD2. The CDR3 spans 17 residues. With V trimmed by 3 bases and J by 5 bases, 7 bases remained unmatched. Germline CDR1 SGHRS, CDR2 YFSETQ. The CDR3 sequence is CASSWTSGGAVGDTQYF. CDR3 bases: TGCGCCAGCAGCTGGACTAGCGGGGGGGCCGTGGGAGATACGCAGTATTTT.

The rearrangement joins TRBV30 to TRBJ1-1, with D perhaps matching TRBD1 (5 bases). The CDR3 has 14 residues. Germline loops: CDR1 GTSNPN, CDR2 SVGIG (reference sequence). The V and J ends lost 7 bases and 7 bases respectively, with 22 bases between them. The CDR3 protein is CAYYGTPKRGEAFF. The CDR3 DNA is TGTGCCTACTACGGGACTCCAAAACGGGGTGAAGCTTTCTTT. Complete variable domain (other parts from reference TRBV30 and TRBJ1-1): SQTIHQWPATLVQPVGSPLSLECTVEGTSNPNLYWYRQAAGRGLQLLFYSVGIGQISSEVPQNLSASRPQDRQFILSSKKLLLSDSGFYLCAYYGTPKRGEAFFGQGTRLTVV.

This CDR3 reads CASWRQGGSNYGYTF. Written as DNA, the CDR3 is TGTGCCAGCTGGCGACAGGGGGGTTCTAACTATGGCTACACCTTC. The V call is TRBV27, the J call TRBJ1-2; TRBD1 matches at 9 bases. Trimming took 8 bases from V and 0 from J; bases not matched to a gene: 7. CDR1 and CDR2 from the germline V gene are MNHEY and SMNVEV (reference sequence). The CDR3 is 15 residues long.